The next 10 T cell receptor beta chains were all read from a single sample in a study of blood T cell repertoires in COVID-19. Measured with immunoSEQ multiplex PCR; TCRdb has only the in-frame clones, and not every one. The table shows 200,000 or so clones, with roughly nine tenths occurring only once. Sequencing input: peripheral blood. These receptors all stem from a woman in her 70s with acute or convalescent COVID-19.

The chain links TRBV27 to TRBJ2-6, with D maybe TRBD1 (6 bases). Trimming removed 3 bases from V and 4 bases from J, with 13 bases in between. Germline V lookup: CDR1 MNHEY, CDR2 SMNVEV (reference sequence). There are 16 residues in the CDR3. CDR3 DNA sequence: TGTGCCAGCAGTTTGGACAGCCCGGGAGGGGCCAACGTCCTGACTTTC. It codes for CASSLDSPGGANVLTF.

This clone was recorded only once. The rearrangement joins TRBV4-2 to TRBJ2-1, with 8 bases identical to TRBD2. The ends lost 3 bases at V and 4 bases at J; junction bases unmatched: 11. Germline V gene lookup returns CDR1 LGHNA and CDR2 YNFKEQ. This CDR3 has 17 amino acids. CDR3 DNA sequence: TGTGCCAGCAGCCAGGAGATTACTAGCGGCCCATACAATGAGCAGTTCTTC. Protein sequence: CASSQEITSGPYNEQFF.

The chain has TRBV4-3 and TRBJ2-7, with a tentative D call TRBD1 (6 bases). V shed 3 bases and J shed 2 bases, with 23 bases lying between them. CDR3 size: 18 residues. Germline-derived CDR1 and CDR2 are LGHNA and YSLEER. The CDR3 nucleotides are TGCGCCAGCAGCCAGGCGACCATCGGGGCAGGGGCACCCTACGAGCAGTACTTC. Protein: CASSQATIGAGAPYEQYF.

The genes are TRBV6-1 and TRBJ2-7; tentatively, D is TRBD1 (6 bases). The ends were cut back, 1 base at V and 6 bases at J, with 10 bases in the middle. This CDR3 comprises 13 residues. In germline, CDR1 is MNHNS, CDR2 SASEGT. DNA of the CDR3: TGTGCCAGCAGTGAAGGTACAGGGCTCGAGCAGTACTTC. Translated, it gives CASSEGTGLEQYF.

The rearrangement joins TRBV7-8 to TRBJ2-1; perhaps TRBD2 as D (6 bases). Germline CDR1 SGHVS, CDR2 FQNEAQ. Between the trimmed V and J ends, which lost 4 bases and 6 bases, there was a span of 19 bases. The CDR3 loop spans 16 amino acids. As DNA, the CDR3 is TGTGCCAGCAGCTCGACGACTAGGGCGAATGCCAATGAGCAGTTCTTC. Amino acid sequence: CASSSTTRANANEQFF.

This clone was detected once. The V gene is TRBV5-1, the J gene TRBJ1-3; TRBD1 matches 7 bases. After removal of 0 bases from V and 4 bases from J, the junction contained 1 base not matched to a gene. In germline, CDR1 is SGHRS, CDR2 YFSETQ. This CDR3 has 14 residues. The CDR3 protein is CASSLGGQGNTIYF. CDR3 DNA sequence: TGCGCCAGCAGCTTGGGGGGACAGGGAAACACCATATATTTT.

This rearrangement joins TRBV28 to TRBJ2-1, with D perhaps TRBD2 (6 bases). The CDR3 consists of 15 residues. Germline V gives CDR1 MDHEN, CDR2 SYDVKM. Trimming took off 6 bases at V and 9 bases at J, with 21 bases between the two ends. DNA for the CDR3: TGTGCCAGCAGAGCTACCGGGACTTGGATGGTTGAGCAGTTCTTC. It specifies CASRATGTWMVEQFF.

This chain links TRBV4-1 with TRBJ2-2, with D maybe TRBD2 (5 bases). The germline V gene encodes CDR1 MGHRA and CDR2 YSYEKL. The V end was cut by 2 bases, the J end by 8 bases, with 9 bases between. This CDR3 has 13 residues. CDR3 in amino acids: CASSQRGGGELFF. DNA for the CDR3: TGCGCCAGCAGCCAACGTGGCGGGGGGGAGCTGTTTTTT.

The chain joins TRBV7-2 to TRBJ1-2; 7 positions agree with TRBD1. Losses at the gene ends were 3 bases for V and 8 bases for J; bases not matched to a gene: 6. The CDR3 is made up of 13 amino acids. Germline-derived CDR1 and CDR2 are SGHTA and FQGNSA. CDR3 in DNA: TGTGCCAGCAGCTTTGGGACAGTATTGGGCTACACCTTC. Amino acid sequence: CASSFGTVLGYTF.

In its sample, this clone was seen a few times. The CDR3 nucleotides read TGTGCCAGCAGCTTGGGACACAGGGGGTTGGGATCACCCCTCCACTTT. Protein sequence: CASSLGHRGLGSPLHF. The chain couples TRBV5-8 to TRBJ1-6; 8 bases map to TRBD1. CDR1 and CDR2 from the germline V gene are SGHTS and YDEGEE. The CDR3 spans 16 residues. Trimming took 0 bases from V and 10 from J; bases not matched to a gene: 9.